This T cell receptor (beta chain) came from a study of T cells in Graves' hyperthyroidism and ophthalmopathy. There were TCR beta CDR3 regions amplified from RNA transcripts. The HTBI primer set was used in a first-round RT-PCR of the TCR CDR3. MiXCR, run by TCRdb on the multiplex PCR reads, gives a single entry per CDR3 protein. The table shows hundreds of thousands of distinct CDR3 sequences, with 46% occurring only once. The CDR3 spans 15 residues. Per germline, CDR1 SGHAT and CDR2 FQDESV (reference sequence). Trimming cost V 5 bases and J 7 bases; bases outside gene matches: 11. The source of this sequence is a woman aged 18-29 years with Graves' hyperthyroidism. This chain connects TRBV11-1 to TRBJ1-5; TRBD1 agrees at 7 bases. Sequencing was carried out using peripheral blood or thyroid tissue (not recorded which). The CDR3: CASSRSTLRGQPQHF. The CDR3 bases are TGTGCCAGCAGCCGTAGTACCCTCAGGGGGCAGCCCCAGCATTTT.